This T cell receptor beta chain is from a study of blood T cell repertoires in COVID-19. Germline CDR1 is MDHEN and CDR2 is SYDVKM. There are 13 residues in the CDR3. Trimming cost V 5 bases and J 5 bases, with 12 bases left between them. This clone was found a few times. The method was immunoSEQ multiplex PCR; TCRdb's version includes in-frame clones alone and lacks a portion of them. This table has roughly 280,000 clones, 84% appearing once. This receptor was identified in a man aged 55 to 70 with acute or convalescent COVID-19. Input material: peripheral blood. The rearrangement joins TRBV28 to TRBJ1-2; D is uncertain. CDR3 DNA sequence: TGTGCCAGCAGTGCCCCCTCAACATATGGCTACACCTTC. This codes for CASSAPSTYGYTF.